The rows below give T cell receptor beta chains drawn from one sample of a study of blood T cell repertoires in COVID-19. Some clones are missing from TCRdb's copy, which holds only in-frame ones; the method was immunoSEQ multiplex PCR. Of 70,000 or so clones listed, around 87% are singletons. The sequenced material came from peripheral blood. The source is a woman aged 18-29 years with acute or convalescent COVID-19. The CDR3 runs from the conserved cysteine through the conserved F or W. Each record gives: J gene, V gene, clone size, D gene, CDR3 DNA, CDR3 protein. The D gene is left open where the match is weak. Size tells how often a clone was seen (once, few, many) or the class of an expanded clone, and some rows leave it out.

TRBJ1-4 | TRBV7-9 | NA | NA | TGTGCCAGCAGCTTCACAGGGAGTAGGGGTGAAAAACTGTTTTTT | CASSFTGSRGEKLFF
TRBJ1-2 | TRBV14 | NA | NA | TGTGCCAGCAGCCAAGGTGGAGGGGATGGCTACACCTTC | CASSQGGGDGYTF
TRBJ2-5 | TRBV6-5 | NA | TRBD1 | TGTGCCAGCAGTCGACAGGGCATAGCCAAAGAGACCCAGTACTTC | CASSRQGIAKETQYF
TRBJ1-2 | TRBV4-1 | NA | NA | TGCGCCAGCAGCCAAGGGGAGGTCAGCCCCTATGGCTACACCTTC | CASSQGEVSPYGYTF
TRBJ2-5 | TRBV7-2 | NA | NA | TGTGCCAGCAGCTTAGGGGGGACTCAAGAGACCCAGTACTTC | CASSLGGTQETQYF
TRBJ2-1 | TRBV14 | NA | TRBD2 | TGTGCCAGCAGCCAAAGAACTAGCGGTTACAATGAGCAGTTCTTC | CASSQRTSGYNEQFF
TRBJ1-6 | TRBV9 | NA | NA | TGTGCCAGCAGCGTAGCTGGAACAGAGAATTCACCCCTCCACTTT | CASSVAGTENSPLHF
TRBJ1-1 | TRBV5-1 | NA | NA | TGCGCCAGCAGCTTGGCTCCTGGGGAGGGGGTTTTGGAGGCTTTCTTT | CASSLAPGEGVLEAFF
TRBJ1-3 | TRBV2 | NA | NA | TGTGCCAGCAGTGAACTGAGCTCTGGAAACACCATATATTTT | CASSELSSGNTIYF
TRBJ1-1 | TRBV4-3 | NA | NA | TGCGCCAGCAGCCAAGGCAGGAACACTGAAGCTTTCTTT | CASSQGRNTEAFF
TRBJ2-7 | TRBV7-9 | NA | TRBD1 | TGTGCCAGCAGCACGGGACAGGGTCTGAACGAGCAGTACTTC | CASSTGQGLNEQYF
TRBJ2-5 | TRBV4-1 | NA | TRBD1 | TGCGCCAGCAGCCAAGATGGGACAGGGGGGGAGACCCAGTACTTC | CASSQDGTGGETQYF
TRBJ2-3 | TRBV23-1 | NA | NA | TGCGCCAGCTATCAACAGGGCCCCAACACAGATACGCAGTATTTT | CASYQQGPNTDTQYF
TRBJ1-3 | TRBV15 | NA | NA | TGTGCCACCAGCAGAGATGGTACTTCGCGCTCTGGAAACACCATATATTTT | CATSRDGTSRSGNTIYF
TRBJ2-1 | TRBV18 | few | NA | TGTGCCAGCTCACCTCCCAGGGCAAAATATAGTGAGCAGTTCTTC | CASSPPRAKYSEQFF
TRBJ1-2 | TRBV7-2 | NA | TRBD1 | TGTGCCAGCAGCTCCCCTCCGACAGGGTTAGGCTACACCTTC | CASSSPPTGLGYTF
TRBJ1-6 | TRBV19 | NA | NA | TGTGCCAGTAGTATCCGGGAGTTTGATTCACCCCTCCACTTT | CASSIREFDSPLHF
TRBJ1-2 | TRBV4-1 | NA | TRBD1 | TGCGCCAGCAGCCAAGAACTGGAGACAGGGAGTAAGGGCTACACCTTC | CASSQELETGSKGYTF
TRBJ2-7 | TRBV7-2 | NA | NA | TGTGCCAGCAGCTTAGATCTGGGACAACAATACGAGCAGTACTTC | CASSLDLGQQYEQYF
TRBJ1-3 | TRBV6-2/TRBV6-3 | NA | NA | TGTGCCAGCAGTTATGACAGACCGCTTTTGTCTGGAAACACCATATATTTT | CASSYDRPLLSGNTIYF
TRBJ2-7 | TRBV28 | once | TRBD1 | TGTGCCAGCAACTTTAGGGGGCGCACGGGCTACGAGCAGTACTTC | CASNFRGRTGYEQYF
TRBJ2-1 | TRBV5-1 | NA | TRBD1 | TGCGCCAGCAGCTTGGACCCAAGAGGGGGCGCCGAAAAGCAGTTCTTC | CASSLDPRGGAEKQFF
TRBJ2-5 | TRBV10-3 | NA | TRBD2 | TGTGCCATCAGTGATTCGCTAGCGGGACAAGAGACCCAGTACTTC | CAISDSLAGQETQYF
TRBJ2-1 | TRBV2 | NA | TRBD2 | TGTGCCAGCAATAGCGGGAGGGCCCTCGGGGAGCAGTTCTTC | CASNSGRALGEQFF
TRBJ2-6 | TRBV11-2 | NA | TRBD2 | TGTGCCAGCAGCTCCGGACTAGCGGGGGTCGGGGCCAACGTCCTGACTTTC | CASSSGLAGVGANVLTF
TRBJ1-6 | TRBV30 | NA | NA | TGTGCCTGGAGTGTATTAGAGCTGCATAATTCACCCCTCCACTTT | CAWSVLELHNSPLHF
TRBJ2-2 | TRBV3-1/TRBV3-2 | NA | NA | TGTGCCAGCAGCCAAGACACTAGAGCCGGGGAGCTGTTTTTT | CASSQDTRAGELFF
TRBJ2-5 | TRBV6-4 | NA | NA | TGTGCCAGCAGTGACGTCGGCAGGCCGTTGGATGCGACCCAGTACTTC | CASSDVGRPLDATQYF
TRBJ1-5 | TRBV3-1/TRBV3-2 | few | NA | TGTGCCAGCAGCCAATCGTCTGGCAATCAGCCCCAGCATTTT | CASSQSSGNQPQHF
TRBJ2-7 | TRBV7-8 | NA | TRBD1 | TGTGCCAGCAGCTTAACAGGGGCAAACGAGCAGTACTTC | CASSLTGANEQYF
TRBJ2-1 | TRBV6-6 | NA | TRBD2 | TGTGCCAGCAGTTCCGGGACTAGTAGCCCTGAGCAGTTCTTC | CASSSGTSSPEQFF
TRBJ2-5 | TRBV6-5 | NA | TRBD2 | TGTGCCAGCAGGCTAGCGGGGGGTTGGGAGACCCAGTACTTC | CASRLAGGWETQYF
TRBJ2-1 | TRBV19 | NA | TRBD2 | TGTGCCAGTAGTATAGATCGCTATGCGGGAGCGAAAAACAATGAGCAGTTCTTC | CASSIDRYAGAKNNEQFF
TRBJ2-3 | TRBV28 | NA | NA | TGTGCCAGCGCGCGGGGAAGCACAGATACGCAGTATTTT | CASARGSTDTQYF